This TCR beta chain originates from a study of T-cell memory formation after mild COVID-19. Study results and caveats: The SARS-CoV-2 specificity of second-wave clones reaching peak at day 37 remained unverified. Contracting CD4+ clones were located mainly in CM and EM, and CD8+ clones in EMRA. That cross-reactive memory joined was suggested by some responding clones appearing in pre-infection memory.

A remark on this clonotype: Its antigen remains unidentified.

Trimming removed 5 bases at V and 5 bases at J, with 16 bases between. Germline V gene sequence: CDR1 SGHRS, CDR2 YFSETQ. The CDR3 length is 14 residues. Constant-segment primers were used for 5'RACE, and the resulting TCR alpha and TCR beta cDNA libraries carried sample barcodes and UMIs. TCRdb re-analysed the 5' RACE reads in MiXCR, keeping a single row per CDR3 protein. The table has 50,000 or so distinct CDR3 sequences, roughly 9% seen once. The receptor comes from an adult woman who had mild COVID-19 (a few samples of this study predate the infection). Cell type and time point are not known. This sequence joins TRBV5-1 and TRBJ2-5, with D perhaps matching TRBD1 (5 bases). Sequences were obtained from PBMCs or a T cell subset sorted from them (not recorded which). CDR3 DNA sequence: TGCGCCAGCAGTCCCGACAGCCTGGGGGAGACCCAGTACTTC. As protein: CASSPDSLGETQYF.